These 17 T cell receptor beta chains originate from one sample sequenced in a study of blood T cell repertoires in COVID-19. Some clones are missing from TCRdb's copy, which holds only in-frame ones; the method was immunoSEQ multiplex PCR. The sample shows 300,000 to 400,000 clones, about nine tenths of them seen only once. The specimen sequenced was peripheral blood. These receptors were obtained from a young man with COVID-19, enrolled during active disease.

The chain employs TRBV15 and TRBJ1-2, with 9 nucleotides matching TRBD1. This CDR3 comprises 13 residues. The germline CDR1 and CDR2 sequences are LNHNV and YYDKDF (reference sequence). J lost 6 bases, V lost 6 bases, and 5 bases had no gene match. CDR3 sequence: CATSGNRGHGYTF. CDR3 DNA sequence: TGTGCCACCAGTGGGAACAGGGGGCATGGCTACACCTTC.

The J gene is TRBJ2-1, the V gene TRBV6-4, with D perhaps TRBD2 (6 bases). V lost 3 bases and J lost 2, with 11 bases in between. The germline gives CDR1 MRHNA, CDR2 SNTAGT. This CDR3 region has 15 residues. As DNA, the CDR3 is TGTGCCAGCAGTGAACTGGGGGGAACCTACAATGAGCAGTTCTTC. It specifies CASSELGGTYNEQFF.

The chain's CDR3 is CATRVVGTGWWETQYF. In nucleotides, the CDR3 is TGTGCCACCAGGGTTGTGGGGACAGGGTGGTGGGAGACCCAGTACTTC. The genes are TRBV24-1 and TRBJ2-5; 9 bases match TRBD1. The trim removed 7 bases at V and 5 bases at J, leaving 13 bases unmatched. The CDR3 runs 16 residues. Germline assignment: CDR1 KGHDR and CDR2 SFDVKD.

J is TRBJ2-7 and V is TRBV15, with TRBD2 matching over 7 bases. Trimming took 5 bases from V and 2 from J; bases not matched to a gene: 3. The CDR3 totals 13 residues. In germline, CDR1 is LNHNV, CDR2 YYDKDF (reference sequence). The CDR3 DNA sequence: TGTGCCACCAGCGGGGAGGGGACCTACGAGCAGTACTTC. Its protein is CATSGEGTYEQYF.

This chain connects TRBV5-5 to TRBJ2-5, with D possibly being TRBD2 (6 bases). The V and J ends lost 4 bases and 4 bases respectively, with 17 bases between them. The CDR3 runs 15 residues. CDR1 and CDR2 (germline): SGHKS, YYEKEE (reference sequence). CDR3 sequence: CASSPLGPGGETQYF. The DNA of the CDR3 is TGTGCCAGCAGCCCCTTAGGACCCGGGGGAGAGACCCAGTACTTC.

The V gene is TRBV7-9, the J gene TRBJ2-7, with 9 bases fitting TRBD1. The CDR3 consists of 15 residues. Trimming cost V 2 bases and J 2 bases; bases outside gene matches: 4. Germline lookup yields CDR1 SEHNR and CDR2 FQNEAQ (reference sequence). The CDR3 reads CASSLFGTGPYEQYF. The CDR3 DNA follows: TGTGCCAGCAGCTTATTTGGGACAGGGCCCTACGAGCAGTACTTC.

V is TRBV27 and J is TRBJ1-2, with TRBD1 identical over 7 bases. The length of the CDR3 is 14 residues. Unmatched junction bases numbered 3, after V lost 3 bases and J lost 2 bases. In germline, CDR1 is MNHEY, CDR2 SMNVEV (reference sequence). The CDR3 reads CASSFDRANYGYTF. The CDR3 DNA reads as TGTGCCAGCAGTTTTGACAGGGCAAACTATGGCTACACCTTC.

This chain connects TRBV28 to TRBJ2-7, with D perhaps matching TRBD1 (6 bases). Trimming removed 8 bases from V and 0 bases from J, with 17 bases in between. The CDR3 runs 15 residues. Germline lookup yields CDR1 MDHEN and CDR2 SYDVKM. Here the CDR3 reads CASGVGDTRSYEQYF. The CDR3, as DNA: TGTGCCAGCGGGGTGGGGGACACGCGCTCCTACGAGCAGTACTTC.

This clone has just one count. The gene calls are TRBV24-1 and TRBJ2-1, with TRBD2 matching over 8 bases. V gave up 9 bases and J gave up 3 bases; unmatched junction bases: 0. The CDR3 runs to 12 residues. Germline CDR1 KGHDR, CDR2 SFDVKD. CDR3 coding DNA: TGTGCCACCGGGACTAGCTACAATGAGCAGTTCTTC. It translates to CATGTSYNEQFF.

The chain links TRBV7-2 to TRBJ1-5, with TRBD1 matching 7 bases. Unmatched junction bases numbered 6, after V lost 5 bases and J lost 2 bases. The CDR3 spans 15 residues. Germline assignment: CDR1 SGHTA and CDR2 FQGNSA. The DNA for the CDR3 is TGTGCCAGCAGCCTTGACAGGGTTCGCAATCAGCCCCAGCATTTT. This encodes CASSLDRVRNQPQHF. Variable domain in full (rest from reference TRBV7-2 and TRBJ1-5): GAGVSQSPSNKVTEKGKDVELRCDPISGHTALYWYRQSLGQGLEFLIYFQGNSAPDKSGLPSDRFSAERTGGSVSTLTIQRTQQEDSAVYLCASSLDRVRNQPQHFGDGTRLSIL.

The chain links TRBV4-3 to TRBJ2-1; 8 nucleotides agree with TRBD2. The CDR3 totals 15 residues. Germline V gives CDR1 LGHNA, CDR2 YSLEER. With V trimmed by 1 base and J by 4 bases, 3 bases remained unmatched. The CDR3 sequence is CASSQASGLYNEQFF. CDR3 DNA sequence: TGCGCCAGCAGCCAAGCTAGCGGGCTTTACAATGAGCAGTTCTTC.

The chain couples TRBV6-1 to TRBJ2-3; 7 bases agree with TRBD1. V trimming: 3 bases; J trimming: 0 bases; junction bases outside the gene matches: 9. This CDR3 region has 17 residues. Germline V gene sequence: CDR1 MNHNS, CDR2 SASEGT. CDR3 nucleotides: TGTGCCAGCAGTGACCCCGGGACAGCTCTTAGCACAGATACGCAGTATTTT. As protein: CASSDPGTALSTDTQYF.

J is TRBJ2-3 and V is TRBV10-3; TRBD2 matches 11 bases. The CDR3 is made up of 15 amino acids. Losses at the gene ends were 11 bases for V and 10 bases for J; bases not matched to a gene: 17. Germline V CDR1 and CDR2: ENHRY, SYGVKD. The CDR3 region is CAVQTTSGALSSQYF. CDR3 coding DNA: TGTGCCGTGCAAACGACTAGCGGGGCCTTATCGTCGCAGTATTTT.

This rearrangement joins TRBV2 to TRBJ1-1; the match to TRBD1 covers 8 bases. CDR3 length equals 12 residues. V trimming: 8 bases; J trimming: 5 bases; junction bases outside the gene matches: 4. The germline V gene encodes CDR1 SNHLY and CDR2 FYNNEI. The CDR3 sequence is CASSGGYTEAFF. The CDR3 DNA reads as TGTGCCAGCTCAGGGGGCTATACTGAAGCTTTCTTT.

The chain carries TRBV6-5 and TRBJ2-3, with a tentative D call TRBD1 (6 bases). V lost 8 bases and J 1 base, leaving 13 bases between the germline ends. Germline values: CDR1 MNHEY, CDR2 SVGAGI. This CDR3 comprises 14 residues. CDR3: CASAIGGGTDTQYF. The CDR3 DNA follows: TGTGCCAGCGCCATAGGGGGAGGCACAGATACGCAGTATTTT.

This chain connects TRBV27 to TRBJ2-1; D remains unclear. CDR3 length equals 16 residues. Germline V gene lookup returns CDR1 MNHEY and CDR2 SMNVEV (reference sequence). The ends were cut back, 7 bases at V and 7 bases at J, with 23 bases in the middle. The CDR3 DNA reads as TGTGCCAGCACCCCTCTGGAGCCCAACCCCAAAAATGAGCAGTTCTTC. It yields the protein CASTPLEPNPKNEQFF.

The chain couples TRBV7-2 to TRBJ2-7, with 11 bases fitting TRBD1. The CDR3 is 15 amino acids. Losses at the gene ends were 7 bases for V and 6 bases for J; bases not matched to a gene: 11. Germline V lookup: CDR1 SGHTA, CDR2 FQGNSA. The CDR3 region is CASIRTGGAFGEQYF. The CDR3 DNA is TGTGCCAGCATCAGGACAGGGGGCGCGTTCGGCGAGCAGTACTTC. Complete variable domain (other parts from reference TRBV7-2 and TRBJ2-7): GAGVSQSPSNKVTEKGKDVELRCDPISGHTALYWYRQSLGQGLEFLIYFQGNSAPDKSGLPSDRFSAERTGGSVSTLTIQRTQQEDSAVYLCASIRTGGAFGEQYFGPGTRLTVT.